These T cell receptor beta chains were read from a single sample in a study of blood T cells in healthy people across ages. TCRdb ran MiXCR on the 5' RACE reads and lists one entry per CDR3 protein. The sample includes about 670,000 distinct CDR3 sequences, 40% to 50% of them seen just once. Sample: blood. These receptors were obtained from a man aged 80 or over in good health. Both conserved end residues are part of each CDR3. A D gene is named only where the DNA matches it firmly. Only some rows state a clone size, as once, few, many or a class for expanded clones.

TRBV20-1,TRBJ2-2,TRBD2,NA,TGCAGTGCTAGAGATACTAGCGGGGCCGGGGAGCTGTTTTTT,CSARDTSGAGELFF
TRBV10-2,TRBJ1-4,TRBD1,few,TGCGCCAGCAGTGATGGGACAGGGACTGAAAAACTGTTTTTT,CASSDGTGTEKLFF
TRBV25-1,TRBJ1-6,NA,few,TGTGCCAGCAGTTATGGGGTGCGGGGCTCCTATAATTCACCCCTCCACTTT,CASSYGVRGSYNSPLHF
TRBV5-5,TRBJ2-5,TRBD2,NA,TGTGCCAGCAGCTTGGGAGTAGCGGGGGGCTCCCAAGAGACCCAGTACTTC,CASSLGVAGGSQETQYF
TRBV27,TRBJ2-5,TRBD1,NA,TGTGCCAGCAGTGCGACAGGGTGGGATAATTCTGAGCAGTACTTC,CASSATGWDNSEQYF
TRBV5-1,TRBJ2-5,NA,NA,TGCGTCAGCAGCTCAACCCCCGGAGGCGAGACCCAGTACTTC,CVSSSTPGGETQYF
TRBV5-5,TRBJ1-1,NA,NA,TGTGCCAGCAGCCAACAGCGCCTGAACACTGAAGCTTTCTTT,CASSQQRLNTEAFF
TRBV12-3/TRBV12-4,TRBJ2-3,TRBD2,few,TGTGCCAGCAGTTCCCTCCTAGCGGGGGTGCAAGATACGCAGTATTTT,CASSSLLAGVQDTQYF
TRBV5-1,TRBJ2-7,NA,NA,TGCGCCAGCAGCTGGGAGGCGAGCAATGGCTTCTACGAGCAGTACTTC,CASSWEASNGFYEQYF
TRBV7-6,TRBJ2-1,TRBD1,many,TGTGCCAGCAGCCAAATCCCCAGGGGGCATGAGCAGTTCTTC,CASSQIPRGHEQFF